These T cell receptor beta chains were read from a single sample in a study of cytomegalovirus exposure and HLA in healthy donors. The data were produced by immunoSEQ multiplex PCR, yet TCRdb's version contains in-frame clones alone and is incomplete. The table shows under 150,000 clones, with about 80% occurring only once. Sequenced material: PBMCs. The source of these receptors is a man aged 25-45 years in good health and CMV-seropositive. Both conserved end residues are part of each CDR3. A D gene is named only where the DNA matches it firmly. Not all rows give a size; the values are once, few, many and, for expanded clones, a class.

D: TRBD2; V: TRBV29-1; J: TRBJ2-5; size: -; CDR3: CSVIKFSGAVQETQYF; DNA: TGCAGCGTTATCAAGTTCAGCGGGGCGGTCCAAGAGACCCAGTACTTC
D: -; V: TRBV5-6; J: TRBJ2-7; size: few; CDR3: CASSLKQASSYEQYF; DNA: TGTGCCAGCAGCTTGAAACAGGCGAGCTCCTACGAGCAGTACTTC
D: -; V: TRBV11-3; J: TRBJ2-7; size: -; CDR3: CASSFNGGVGSYEQYF; DNA: TGTGCCAGCAGCTTTAATGGGGGCGTCGGGTCCTACGAGCAGTACTTC
D: -; V: TRBV2; J: TRBJ1-1; size: few; CDR3: CASSAGNTEAFF; DNA: TGTGCCAGCAGTGCCGGGAACACTGAAGCTTTCTTT
D: -; V: TRBV5-8; J: TRBJ2-7; size: -; CDR3: CASSWGDGSYEQYF; DNA: TGTGCCAGCAGCTGGGGGGACGGATCCTACGAGCAGTACTTC
D: TRBD1; V: TRBV2; J: TRBJ1-2; size: -; CDR3: CASSETNRGPGYGYTF; DNA: TGTGCCAGCAGTGAAACGAACAGGGGGCCCGGCTATGGCTACACCTTC
D: TRBD1; V: TRBV5-1; J: TRBJ2-7; size: -; CDR3: CASSWGLDRGKYEQYF; DNA: TGCGCCAGCAGCTGGGGCCTCGACAGGGGAAAGTACGAGCAGTACTTC
D: -; V: TRBV11-2; J: TRBJ1-6; size: -; CDR3: CASSLGRGSNNSPLHF; DNA: TGTGCCAGCAGCTTAGGGAGGGGTTCGAATAATTCACCCCTCCACTTT
D: TRBD1; V: TRBV7-3; J: TRBJ2-2; size: -; CDR3: CASSLNRGPTGELFF; DNA: TGTGCCAGCAGCTTAAACAGGGGGCCGACCGGGGAGCTGTTTTTT
D: -; V: TRBV12-5; J: TRBJ1-4; size: -; CDR3: CASGSLGEKLFF; DNA: TGTGCTAGTGGTAGCCTAGGTGAAAAACTGTTTTTT
D: TRBD1; V: TRBV18; J: TRBJ2-7; size: few; CDR3: CASSPPGQIGEQYF; DNA: TGTGCCAGCTCACCACCGGGACAGATCGGCGAGCAGTACTTC
D: -; V: TRBV4-2; J: TRBJ2-7; size: once; CDR3: CASSQDGQNEQYF; DNA: TGTGCCAGCAGCCAAGATGGGCAGAACGAGCAGTACTTC
D: TRBD1; V: TRBV18; J: TRBJ2-3; size: -; CDR3: CASSPGQYTDTQYF; DNA: TGTGCCAGCTCACCGGGACAGTACACAGATACGCAGTATTTT
D: -; V: TRBV9; J: TRBJ2-1; size: -; CDR3: CASSINPQGGEGEQFF; DNA: TGTGCCAGCAGCATAAACCCTCAGGGGGGAGAGGGTGAGCAGTTCTTC
D: -; V: TRBV5-8; J: TRBJ2-3; size: -; CDR3: CASSFGRGTLEADTQYF; DNA: TGTGCCAGCAGCTTCGGTAGGGGTACTCTTGAGGCAGATACGCAGTATTTT
D: TRBD2; V: TRBV6-1; J: TRBJ2-1; size: -; CDR3: CASSGLAGYEQFF; DNA: TGTGCCAGCAGTGGACTAGCGGGGTATGAGCAGTTCTTC
D: TRBD1; V: TRBV5-1; J: TRBJ1-1; size: -; CDR3: CASSLVTGDTEAFF; DNA: TGCGCCAGCAGCTTAGTCACAGGGGACACTGAAGCTTTCTTT
D: TRBD1; V: TRBV5-1; J: TRBJ2-1; size: few; CDR3: CASSSGTGGWNEQFF; DNA: TGCGCCAGCAGCTCCGGGACAGGGGGCTGGAATGAGCAGTTCTTC
D: -; V: TRBV19; J: TRBJ2-3; size: -; CDR3: CASSIGSLSWQYF; DNA: TGTGCCAGTAGTATTGGGTCACTAAGTTGGCAGTATTTT
D: TRBD1; V: TRBV10-3; J: TRBJ1-1; size: -; CDR3: CATYRATGMDTEAFF; DNA: TGTGCCACTTACCGCGCGACAGGGATGGACACTGAAGCTTTCTTT
D: -; V: TRBV10-3; J: TRBJ2-1; size: -; CDR3: CATPGRQVPDYSYNEQFF; DNA: TGTGCCACACCGGGTAGACAGGTCCCAGATTATTCATACAATGAGCAGTTCTTC
D: TRBD1; V: TRBV7-9; J: TRBJ2-3; size: -; CDR3: CASSSLGTGGSTDTQYF; DNA: TGTGCCAGCAGCTCCCTAGGGACAGGGGGAAGCACAGATACGCAGTATTTT
D: -; V: TRBV19; J: TRBJ1-1; size: once; CDR3: CASSINRYFTEAFF; DNA: TGTGCCAGTAGTATTAACAGGTATTTCACTGAAGCTTTCTTT
D: -; V: TRBV5-5; J: TRBJ1-1; size: -; CDR3: CASSSGTLMNTEAFF; DNA: TGTGCCAGCAGCTCCGGGACACTAATGAACACTGAAGCTTTCTTT
D: TRBD2; V: TRBV27; J: TRBJ2-5; size: -; CDR3: CASSLLAGGPPYF; DNA: TGTGCCAGCAGTTTATTAGCGGGAGGGCCTCCTTACTTC
D: -; V: TRBV2; J: TRBJ1-6; size: -; CDR3: CASSHEAADPLHF; DNA: TGTGCCAGCAGCCATGAAGCCGCTGATCCCCTCCACTTT
D: TRBD2; V: TRBV10-3; J: TRBJ2-7; size: -; CDR3: CAIGLAGASYEQYF; DNA: TGTGCCATTGGACTAGCGGGAGCATCCTACGAGCAGTACTTC
D: TRBD2; V: TRBV6-1; J: TRBJ2-1; size: -; CDR3: CASSSGAGGAGEQFF; DNA: TGTGCCAGCAGTTCAGGAGCGGGGGGCGCAGGTGAGCAGTTCTTC
D: -; V: TRBV15; J: TRBJ1-2; size: once; CDR3: CATSIDRTAYGYTF; DNA: TGTGCCACCAGCATAGACAGGACTGCCTATGGCTACACCTTC
D: -; V: TRBV6-1; J: TRBJ2-5; size: -; CDR3: CASSEGQVNQETQYF; DNA: TGTGCCAGCAGTGAAGGACAGGTGAACCAAGAGACCCAGTACTTC
D: -; V: TRBV6-5; J: TRBJ2-1; size: once; CDR3: CASSYSSEGNNEQFF; DNA: TGTGCCAGCAGTTACAGTAGCGAGGGAAACAATGAGCAGTTCTTC
D: -; V: TRBV4-1; J: TRBJ2-6; size: -; CDR3: CASSQESAGSGANVLTF; DNA: TGCGCCAGCAGCCAAGAGTCTGCGGGGTCTGGGGCCAACGTCCTGACTTTC
D: -; V: TRBV30; J: TRBJ1-1; size: -; CDR3: CAQGRGTEAFF; DNA: TGTGCTCAGGGGAGGGGAACTGAAGCTTTCTTT
D: TRBD1; V: TRBV9; J: TRBJ2-7; size: -; CDR3: CASSVGQGRSYEQYF; DNA: TGTGCCAGCAGCGTAGGACAGGGGAGGTCCTACGAGCAGTACTTC
D: -; V: TRBV7-3; J: TRBJ1-2; size: -; CDR3: CASSLTGTQGNYGYTF; DNA: TGTGCCAGCAGCTTAACCGGTACGCAGGGCAACTATGGCTACACCTTC
D: -; V: TRBV19; J: TRBJ2-3; size: -; CDR3: CASSMVRQMDKPDTQYF; DNA: TGTGCCAGTAGTATGGTCAGGCAGATGGACAAGCCAGATACGCAGTATTTT
D: -; V: TRBV6-6; J: TRBJ1-2; size: -; CDR3: CASSYSPGRSYGYTF; DNA: TGTGCCAGCAGTTACTCGCCTGGGAGGTCCTATGGCTACACCTTC
D: TRBD2; V: TRBV6-1; J: TRBJ2-3; size: few; CDR3: CASTRLAGVGDTQYF; DNA: TGTGCCAGCACCAGACTAGCGGGAGTGGGAGATACGCAGTATTTT
D: -; V: TRBV11-3; J: TRBJ1-5; size: -; CDR3: CASSLTGKNQPQHF; DNA: TGTGCCAGCAGCTTAACGGGGAAGAATCAGCCCCAGCATTTT
D: TRBD1; V: TRBV7-7; J: TRBJ1-2; size: -; CDR3: CASSPIDRANYGYTF; DNA: TGTGCTAGCAGCCCGATAGACAGGGCTAACTATGGCTACACCTTC
D: -; V: TRBV7-6; J: TRBJ1-6; size: -; CDR3: CASSLGAGAKGSPLHF; DNA: TGTGCCAGCAGCTTAGGGGCGGGGGCAAAAGGATCACCCCTCCACTTT
D: TRBD2; V: TRBV2; J: TRBJ2-3; size: -; CDR3: CASRASGISTDTQYF; DNA: TGTGCCAGCAGGGCTAGCGGGATAAGCACAGATACGCAGTATTTT
D: TRBD2; V: TRBV10-1; J: TRBJ2-5; size: -; CDR3: CASSAAAGSQETQYF; DNA: TGCGCCAGCAGCGCGGCAGCGGGGAGCCAAGAGACCCAGTACTTC
D: -; V: TRBV9; J: TRBJ2-1; size: -; CDR3: CASSAILTGIGQFF; DNA: TGTGCCAGCAGCGCAATTCTTACAGGGATCGGGCAGTTCTTC
D: TRBD2; V: TRBV10-3; J: TRBJ2-1; size: -; CDR3: CAISYSGGHLSSYNEQFF; DNA: TGTGCCATCAGCTATAGCGGGGGCCACCTGAGCTCCTACAATGAGCAGTTCTTC
D: -; V: TRBV4-1; J: TRBJ2-1; size: -; CDR3: CASSQEASVRGEQFF; DNA: TGCGCCAGCAGCCAAGAGGCTAGCGTGCGCGGTGAGCAGTTCTTC
D: -; V: TRBV9; J: TRBJ1-2; size: -; CDR3: CASSVFQGGYGYTF; DNA: TGTGCCAGCAGCGTATTCCAGGGTGGCTATGGCTACACCTTC
D: -; V: TRBV2; J: TRBJ2-7; size: -; CDR3: CASSEISYPYEQYF; DNA: TGTGCCAGCAGTGAAATTTCCTACCCCTACGAGCAGTACTTC
D: -; V: TRBV4-1; J: TRBJ1-2; size: -; CDR3: CASSQDGSTLRGGYTF; DNA: TGCGCCAGCAGCCAAGATGGGTCGACCTTAAGGGGTGGCTACACCTTC
D: -; V: TRBV9; J: TRBJ1-1; size: -; CDR3: CASSVVLGPNTEAFF; DNA: TGTGCCAGCAGCGTAGTCCTGGGGCCGAACACTGAAGCTTTCTTT
D: -; V: TRBV5-1; J: TRBJ1-5; size: -; CDR3: CASSFGGSNQPQHF; DNA: TGCGCCAGCAGCTTTGGCGGAAGCAATCAGCCCCAGCATTTT
D: TRBD1; V: TRBV5-1; J: TRBJ1-5; size: few; CDR3: CASSLGQGHDQPQHF; DNA: TGCGCCAGCAGCTTGGGACAGGGGCATGATCAGCCCCAGCATTTT
D: TRBD2; V: TRBV7-9; J: TRBJ2-1; size: -; CDR3: CASDVAGESYNEQFF; DNA: TGTGCCAGCGATGTAGCGGGAGAGAGCTACAATGAGCAGTTCTTC
D: -; V: TRBV28; J: TRBJ2-7; size: -; CDR3: CASSLPGDVYEQYF; DNA: TGTGCCAGCAGTTTGCCAGGGGACGTATACGAGCAGTACTTC
D: -; V: TRBV7-3; J: TRBJ2-3; size: -; CDR3: CASPFHRDTQYF; DNA: TGTGCCAGCCCTTTTCATCGGGATACGCAGTATTTT
D: -; V: TRBV5-1; J: TRBJ1-4; size: -; CDR3: CASSFVRGKNEKLFF; DNA: TGCGCCAGCAGCTTTGTTAGAGGTAAGAATGAAAAACTGTTTTTT
D: TRBD1; V: TRBV30; J: TRBJ2-3; size: -; CDR3: CARSVQGARDTQYF; DNA: TGTGCCCGGAGCGTACAGGGGGCGAGGGATACGCAGTATTTT
D: TRBD1; V: TRBV2; J: TRBJ1-5; size: few; CDR3: CASSRQGLSNQPQHF; DNA: TGTGCCAGCAGCCGACAGGGACTTAGCAATCAGCCCCAGCATTTT
D: TRBD1; V: TRBV6-4; J: TRBJ1-6; size: few; CDR3: CASSRDRGFNSPLHF; DNA: TGTGCCAGCAGTAGGGACAGGGGGTTTAATTCACCCCTCCACTTT